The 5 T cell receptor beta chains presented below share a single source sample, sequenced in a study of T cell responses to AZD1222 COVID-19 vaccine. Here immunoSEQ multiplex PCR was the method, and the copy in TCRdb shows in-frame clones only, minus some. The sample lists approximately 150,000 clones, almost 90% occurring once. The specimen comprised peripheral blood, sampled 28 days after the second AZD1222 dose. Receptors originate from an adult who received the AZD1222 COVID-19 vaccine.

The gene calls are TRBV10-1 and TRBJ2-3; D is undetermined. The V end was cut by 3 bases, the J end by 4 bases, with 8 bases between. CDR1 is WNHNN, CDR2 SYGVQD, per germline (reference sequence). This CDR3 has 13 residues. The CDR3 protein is CASSDSGADTQYF. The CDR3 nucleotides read TGCGCCAGCAGTGATTCGGGCGCAGATACGCAGTATTTT.

As DNA, the CDR3 is TGTGCCAGCTCACCGGCGGGAGTTACCTCTGGAAACACCATATATTTT. It specifies CASSPAGVTSGNTIYF. V gene TRBV18 combines with J gene TRBJ1-3; D uncertain. The V end lost 3 bases, the J end lost 0 bases, and 12 bases lay between the germline ends. Germline lookup yields CDR1 KGHSH and CDR2 LQKENI. This CDR3 is built from 16 residues. The complete variable domain, with remaining parts taken from reference TRBV18 and TRBJ1-3, reads NAGVMQNPRHLVRRRGQEARLRCSPMKGHSHVYWYRQLPEEGLKFMVYLQKENIIDESGMPKERFSAEFPKEGPSILRIQQVVRGDSAAYFCASSPAGVTSGNTIYFGEGSWLTVV.

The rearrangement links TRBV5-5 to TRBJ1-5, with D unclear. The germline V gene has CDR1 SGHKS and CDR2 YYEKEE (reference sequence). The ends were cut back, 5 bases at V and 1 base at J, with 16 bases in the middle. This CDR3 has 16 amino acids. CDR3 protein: CASSPYGVGSNQPQHF. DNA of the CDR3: TGTGCCAGCAGTCCTTATGGGGTCGGAAGCAATCAGCCCCAGCATTTT.

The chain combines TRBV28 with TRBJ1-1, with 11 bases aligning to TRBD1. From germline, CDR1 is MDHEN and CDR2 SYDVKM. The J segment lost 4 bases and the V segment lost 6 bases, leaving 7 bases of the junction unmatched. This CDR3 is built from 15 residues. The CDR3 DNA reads TGTGCCAGCAGGGTCGCGGGACAGGGGGTCACTGAAGCTTTCTTT. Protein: CASRVAGQGVTEAFF.

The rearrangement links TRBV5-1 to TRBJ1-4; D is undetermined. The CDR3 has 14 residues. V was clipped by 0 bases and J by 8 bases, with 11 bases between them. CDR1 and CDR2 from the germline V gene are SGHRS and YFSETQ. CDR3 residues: CASSLDFYSEKLFF. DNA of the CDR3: TGCGCCAGCAGCTTGGACTTTTATTCAGAAAAACTGTTTTTT.